A selection of T cell receptor beta chains follows, all from one sample in a study of cytomegalovirus exposure and HLA in healthy donors. Produced via immunoSEQ multiplex PCR; TCRdb's table is partial and in-frame only. The data show some 200,000 clones, about 81% seen once. Sequenced material: PBMCs. These receptors all come from a woman aged 40 to 49 in good health and CMV-seronegative. Both conserved end residues are part of each CDR3. D genes are given only for firm matches. Clone size is stated in some rows and not others, as once, few, many or a class when expanded.

j_call d_call v_call clone_size cdr3_aa cdr3_nt
TRBJ2-7 TRBD1 TRBV30 NA CASQGVPNPYEQYF TGTGCCTCGCAGGGGGTCCCTAACCCCTACGAGCAGTACTTC
TRBJ2-3 NA TRBV5-6 few CASSLGSGTSTDTQYF TGTGCCAGCAGCTTGGGGAGTGGAACTAGCACAGATACGCAGTATTTT
TRBJ1-1 NA TRBV18 NA CASSRDTEAFF TGTGCCAGCTCCCGGGACACTGAAGCTTTCTTT
TRBJ2-7 TRBD1 TRBV19 NA CASSVENRGSEQYF TGTGCCAGTAGTGTAGAGAACAGGGGAAGCGAGCAGTACTTC
TRBJ1-1 NA TRBV7-9 NA CASSLQEGRKAFF TGTGCCAGCAGCCTACAGGAGGGGAGAAAAGCTTTCTTT
TRBJ2-3 NA TRBV7-9 NA CASSQVQRAQYF TGTGCCAGCAGCCAAGTACAGAGGGCGCAGTATTTT
TRBJ1-5 TRBD1 TRBV7-8 NA CASSFTPKQGTSNQPQHF TGTGCCAGCAGCTTCACCCCAAAACAGGGGACGAGCAATCAGCCCCAGCATTTT
TRBJ2-7 NA TRBV10-3 NA CAIRGRGPYEQYF TGTGCCATCAGGGGAAGGGGTCCCTACGAGCAGTACTTC
TRBJ2-5 NA TRBV5-1 NA CASSLWSGPQETQYF TGCGCCAGCAGCTTGTGGAGCGGGCCGCAAGAGACCCAGTACTTC
TRBJ2-1 TRBD1 TRBV7-9 NA CSSSFGTGVRNEQFF TGTTCCAGCAGCTTCGGGACAGGGGTTCGCAATGAGCAGTTCTTC
TRBJ2-5 NA TRBV27 NA CASSFKETQYF TGTGCCAGCAGTTTCAAAGAGACCCAGTACTTC
TRBJ1-4 TRBD1 TRBV18 NA CASSHRGTNEKLFF TGTGCCAGCTCTCACAGGGGGACTAATGAAAAACTGTTTTTT
TRBJ1-2 NA TRBV7-2 NA CASSPGGAGNYGYTF TGTGCCAGCAGCCCGGGGGGGGCAGGAAACTATGGCTACACCTTC
TRBJ2-7 NA TRBV10-2 NA CASSETGNYEQYF TGCGCCAGCAGTGAAACAGGGAACTACGAGCAGTACTTC
TRBJ2-7 TRBD1 TRBV19 NA CASSMGQGYEQYF TGTGCCAGTAGTATGGGACAGGGCTACGAGCAGTACTTC
TRBJ2-3 NA TRBV28 NA CASSSRGRADTQYF TGTGCCAGCAGTTCCCGAGGGAGAGCAGATACGCAGTATTTT
TRBJ2-1 NA TRBV7-2 NA CASSLAAGHEQFF TGTGCCAGCAGCTTAGCGGCAGGGCATGAGCAGTTCTTC
TRBJ1-2 TRBD1 TRBV4-2 NA CASSLGQGTLYGYTF TGTGCCAGCAGCCTGGGACAGGGTACACTCTACGGCTACACCTTC
TRBJ2-3 NA TRBV6-1 NA CASSDRGLTDTQYF TGTGCCAGCAGTGACAGGGGTCTCACAGATACGCAGTATTTT
TRBJ1-5 NA TRBV6-1 NA CASSDRYRVGQPQHF TGTGCCAGCAGTGACCGTTACAGGGTGGGTCAGCCCCAGCATTTT
TRBJ2-7 TRBD1 TRBV19 NA CASSITRGPYEQYF TGTGCCAGTAGTATTACCAGGGGGCCCTACGAGCAGTACTTC
TRBJ2-1 NA TRBV9 NA CASSITNEQFF TGTGCCAGCAGCATTACAAATGAGCAGTTCTTC
TRBJ2-7 TRBD2 TRBV7-2 NA CASSFGLAGFYEQYF TGTGCCAGCAGCTTCGGACTAGCGGGATTCTACGAGCAGTACTTC
TRBJ2-1 NA TRBV11-1 NA CASSLVDKTYNEQFF TGTGCCAGCAGCTTAGTGGACAAGACCTACAATGAGCAGTTCTTC
TRBJ2-7 TRBD2 TRBV19 once CASSILDLGTSGSKSVHEQYF TGTGCCAGTAGTATCTTAGACTTAGGGACTAGCGGGAGTAAGAGCGTCCACGAGCAGTACTTC
TRBJ2-7 TRBD1 TRBV5-4 NA CASSLGGQGSYEQYF TGTGCCAGCAGCTTGGGGGGACAGGGCTCCTACGAGCAGTACTTC
TRBJ2-7 TRBD1 TRBV9 NA CASSVALQGDEQYF TGTGCCAGCAGCGTAGCGTTACAGGGGGACGAGCAGTACTTC
TRBJ1-1 TRBD1 TRBV2 NA CASDRGRTEAFF TGTGCCAGCGACAGGGGGCGAACTGAAGCTTTCTTT
TRBJ2-1 NA TRBV7-9 NA CASSPHADWEQFF TGTGCCAGCAGCCCGCACGCGGATTGGGAGCAGTTCTTC
TRBJ1-6 NA TRBV10-2 NA CASSESRGSPLHF TGCGCCAGCAGTGAGTCGAGGGGGTCACCCCTCCACTTT
TRBJ2-3 TRBD2 TRBV7-9 NA CASSPPGLAGRTDTQYF TGTGCCAGCAGCCCCCCAGGGCTAGCGGGACGCACAGATACGCAGTATTTT
TRBJ2-6 NA TRBV6-5 NA CASSYGVPGANVLTF TGTGCCAGCAGCTATGGAGTCCCCGGGGCCAACGTCCTGACTTTC
TRBJ2-1 TRBD2 TRBV27 NA CASSFGTSGYNEQFF TGTGCCAGCAGTTTTGGGACTAGCGGGTACAATGAGCAGTTCTTC
TRBJ1-1 NA TRBV7-9 few CASIQEGGRRTEAFF TGTGCCAGCATCCAAGAGGGGGGGCGAAGGACTGAAGCTTTCTTT
TRBJ1-6 TRBD1 TRBV6-5 once CASSAGTVYSPLHF TGTGCCAGCAGTGCCGGGACAGTCTATTCACCCCTCCACTTT
TRBJ2-7 TRBD2 TRBV27 NA CASSPLAPSSYEQYF TGTGCCAGCAGCCCACTAGCGCCGAGCTCCTACGAGCAGTACTTC
TRBJ2-2 NA TRBV27 NA CASSPQGYGGELFF TGTGCCAGCAGTCCCCAGGGTTATGGCGGGGAGCTGTTTTTT
TRBJ1-4 TRBD1 TRBV5-5 NA CASSYRTGEGEKLFF TGTGCCAGCAGCTATCGGACAGGGGAGGGTGAAAAACTGTTTTTT
TRBJ1-1 NA TRBV6-6 NA CASSQFVLRQDTEAFF TGTGCCAGCAGTCAATTTGTACTTCGACAGGACACTGAAGCTTTCTTT
TRBJ2-3 TRBD1 TRBV19 NA CASSGRTGSTDTQYF TGTGCCAGTAGTGGTAGGACAGGAAGCACAGATACGCAGTATTTT
TRBJ2-7 TRBD1 TRBV19 NA CASSSLTNTGGTYYEQYF TGTGCCAGTAGCTCTCTTACTAATACAGGGGGCACTTACTACGAGCAGTACTTC
TRBJ2-7 TRBD2 TRBV6-5 few CASSLLAGGRHEQYF TGTGCCAGCAGCCTACTAGCGGGAGGGCGTCACGAGCAGTACTTC
TRBJ2-2 TRBD2 TRBV7-8 NA CASSTGTSGTGELFF TGTGCCAGCAGCACCGGGACTAGCGGGACCGGGGAGCTGTTTTTT
TRBJ2-6 NA TRBV25-1 NA CASREYSGANVLTF TGTGCCAGCAGGGAGTACTCTGGGGCCAACGTCCTGACTTTC
TRBJ2-7 TRBD2 TRBV28 NA CASSFPVRTSGKGSYEQYF TGTGCCAGCAGTTTTCCAGTTCGTACTAGCGGGAAAGGCTCCTACGAGCAGTACTTC
TRBJ2-2 NA TRBV5-1 NA CASSLQGGTGELFF TGCGCCAGCTCATTACAGGGGGGGACCGGGGAGCTGTTTTTT
TRBJ2-1 TRBD2 TRBV19 NA CASSTLAGPYNEQFF TGTGCCAGTAGTACCCTAGCGGGACCCTACAATGAGCAGTTCTTC
TRBJ1-1 TRBD1 TRBV6-9 NA CASSQPQDRIGRDTEAFF TGTGCCAGCAGTCAACCTCAGGACAGGATTGGTAGAGACACTGAAGCTTTCTTT
TRBJ2-2 NA TRBV7-6 NA CASSLGVVKRTGELFF TGTGCCAGCAGCTTGGGAGTGGTAAAGCGGACCGGGGAGCTGTTTTTT
TRBJ2-7 NA TRBV12-5 few CASGLVHGGGSEQYF TGTGCTAGTGGTTTGGTGCATGGGGGAGGTAGCGAGCAGTACTTC
TRBJ2-5 NA TRBV27 NA CASSPKIDSRRETQYF TGTGCCAGCAGCCCAAAGATAGACAGCAGAAGGGAGACCCAGTACTTC
TRBJ2-7 TRBD1 TRBV9 NA CASSMGQGWNYEQYF TGTGCCAGCTCGATGGGACAGGGATGGAACTACGAGCAGTACTTC
TRBJ2-7 NA TRBV7-2 NA CASSWGGGPDYEQYF TGTGCCAGCAGTTGGGGGGGCGGGCCAGACTACGAGCAGTACTTC
TRBJ1-5 NA TRBV6-6 few CASSPLVRNQPQHF TGTGCCAGCAGCCCCTTAGTACGCAATCAGCCCCAGCATTTT
TRBJ2-7 TRBD2 TRBV7-9 NA CATSFAGGYKVEQYF TGTGCCACCAGTTTCGCGGGGGGGTATAAAGTGGAGCAGTACTTC